The T cell receptor beta chain under discussion was sequenced for a study of response to subunit inactivated influenza vaccine. The CDR3 spans 15 residues. J gave up 3 bases and V 3 bases, and 2 bases lay outside the gene matches. CDR1 is PRHDT and CDR2 is FYEKMQ in the germline V gene (reference sequence). At least ten counts were recorded for this clonotype. Its antigen is currently unknown. Study results and limitations: Researchers suggested that each seasonal influenza vaccination recruits few new T cells.

Each CDR3 protein gets one entry after TCRdb re-called the RT-PCR reads with MiXCR. The repertoire holds roughly 760,000 distinct CDR3 sequences, with about 20% as singletons. The sample was PBMCs from blood, taken 4 to 6 days after vaccination. This clonotype was sampled from a man aged 50-60 years who received an inactivated influenza vaccine. V gene TRBV13 combines with J gene TRBJ2-1, with 10 bases lining up with TRBD2. CDR3: CASSFRTSGYNEQFF. CDR3 coding DNA: TGTGCCAGCAGCTTTAGGACTAGCGGCTACAATGAGCAGTTCTTC.